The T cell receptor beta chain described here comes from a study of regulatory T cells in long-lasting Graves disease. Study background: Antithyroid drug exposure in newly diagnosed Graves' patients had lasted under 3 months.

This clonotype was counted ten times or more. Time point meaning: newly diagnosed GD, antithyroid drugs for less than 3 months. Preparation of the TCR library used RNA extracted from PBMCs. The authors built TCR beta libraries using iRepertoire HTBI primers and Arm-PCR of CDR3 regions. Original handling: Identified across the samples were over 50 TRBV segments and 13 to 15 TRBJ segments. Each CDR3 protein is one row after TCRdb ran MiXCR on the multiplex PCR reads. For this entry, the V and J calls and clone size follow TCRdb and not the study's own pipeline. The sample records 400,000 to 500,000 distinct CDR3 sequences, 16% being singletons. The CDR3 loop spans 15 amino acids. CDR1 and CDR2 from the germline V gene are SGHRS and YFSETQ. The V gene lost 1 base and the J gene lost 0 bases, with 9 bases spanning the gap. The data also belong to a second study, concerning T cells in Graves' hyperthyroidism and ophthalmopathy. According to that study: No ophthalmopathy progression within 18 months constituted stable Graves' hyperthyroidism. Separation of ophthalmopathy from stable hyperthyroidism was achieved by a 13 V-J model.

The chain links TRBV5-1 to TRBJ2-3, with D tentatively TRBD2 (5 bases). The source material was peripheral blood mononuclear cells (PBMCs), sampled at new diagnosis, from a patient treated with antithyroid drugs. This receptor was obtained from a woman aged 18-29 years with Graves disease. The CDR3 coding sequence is TGCGCCAGCAGCTTGTCCAGCGGAAGCACAGATACGCAGTATTTT. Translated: CASSLSSGSTDTQYF. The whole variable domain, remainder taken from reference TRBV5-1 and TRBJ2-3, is KAGVTQTPRYLIKTRGQQVTLSCSPISGHRSVSWYQQTPGQGLQFLFEYFSETQRNKGNFPGRFSGRQFSNSRSEMNVSTLELGDSALYLCASSLSSGSTDTQYFGPGTRLTVL.